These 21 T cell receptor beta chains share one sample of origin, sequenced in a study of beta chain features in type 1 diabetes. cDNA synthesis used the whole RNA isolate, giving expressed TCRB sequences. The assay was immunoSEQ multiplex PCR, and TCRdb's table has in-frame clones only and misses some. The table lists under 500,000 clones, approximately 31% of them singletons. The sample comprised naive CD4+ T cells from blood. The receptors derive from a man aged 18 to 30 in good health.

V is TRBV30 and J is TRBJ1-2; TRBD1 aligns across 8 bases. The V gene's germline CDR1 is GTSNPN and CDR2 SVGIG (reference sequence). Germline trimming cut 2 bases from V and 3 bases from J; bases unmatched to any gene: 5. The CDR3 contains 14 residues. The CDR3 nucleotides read TGTGCCTGGAGTATGGACAGGGCACACTATGGCTACACCTTC. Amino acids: CAWSMDRAHYGYTF.

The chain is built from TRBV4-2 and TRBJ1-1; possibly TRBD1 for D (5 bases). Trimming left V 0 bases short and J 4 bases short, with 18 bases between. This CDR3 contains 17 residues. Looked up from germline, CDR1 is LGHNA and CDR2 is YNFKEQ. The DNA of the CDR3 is TGTGCCAGCAGCCAAGATCTCCCTCGACAGCTAGCCACTGAAGCTTTCTTT. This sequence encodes CASSQDLPRQLATEAFF.

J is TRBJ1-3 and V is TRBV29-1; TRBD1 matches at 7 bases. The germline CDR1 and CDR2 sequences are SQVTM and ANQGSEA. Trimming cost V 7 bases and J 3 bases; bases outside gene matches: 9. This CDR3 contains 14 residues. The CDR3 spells CSATGDQSGNTIYF. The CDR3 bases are TGCAGCGCTACAGGGGACCAAAGTGGAAACACCATATATTTT. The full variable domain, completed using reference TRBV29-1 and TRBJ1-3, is SAVISQKPSRDICQRGTSLTIQCQVDSQVTMMFWYRQQPGQSLTLIATANQGSEATYESGFVIDKFPISRPNLTFSTLTVSNMSPEDSSIYLCSATGDQSGNTIYFGEGSWLTVV.

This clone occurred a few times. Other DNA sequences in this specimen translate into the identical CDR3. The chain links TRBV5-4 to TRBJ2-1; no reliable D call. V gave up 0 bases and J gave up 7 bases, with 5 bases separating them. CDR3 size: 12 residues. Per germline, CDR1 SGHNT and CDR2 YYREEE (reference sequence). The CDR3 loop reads CASSLDRNEQFF. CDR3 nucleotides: TGTGCCAGCAGCTTGGACAGAAATGAGCAGTTCTTC.

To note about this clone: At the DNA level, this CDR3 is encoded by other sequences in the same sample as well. The CDR3 reads CASSGYNEQFF. The CDR3 nucleotides read TGTGCCAGCAGCGGCTACAATGAGCAGTTCTTC. The V call is TRBV9, the J call TRBJ2-1; D is uncertain. Germline values: CDR1 SGDLS, CDR2 YYNGEE. V dropped 3 bases and J dropped 3 bases, with 1 base sitting between them. The CDR3 is 11 residues long.

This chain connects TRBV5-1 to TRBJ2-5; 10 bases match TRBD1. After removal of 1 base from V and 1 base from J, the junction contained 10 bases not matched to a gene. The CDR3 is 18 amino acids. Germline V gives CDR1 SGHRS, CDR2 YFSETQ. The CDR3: CASSLPPGTGAPQETQYF. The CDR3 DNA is TGCGCCAGCAGCTTGCCGCCCGGGACAGGGGCGCCCCAAGAGACCCAGTACTTC.

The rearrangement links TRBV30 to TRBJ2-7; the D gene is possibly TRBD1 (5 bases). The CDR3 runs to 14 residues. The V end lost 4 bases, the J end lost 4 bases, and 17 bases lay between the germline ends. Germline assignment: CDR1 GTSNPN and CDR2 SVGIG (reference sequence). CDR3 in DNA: TGTGCCTGGAATGCCCCCCCGCCAGGGTACGAGCAGTACTTC. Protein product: CAWNAPPPGYEQYF.

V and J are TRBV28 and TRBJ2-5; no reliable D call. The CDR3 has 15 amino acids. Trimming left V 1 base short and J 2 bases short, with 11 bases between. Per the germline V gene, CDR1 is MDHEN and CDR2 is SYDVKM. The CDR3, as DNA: TGTGCCAGCAGTTTATTTGGGATCTCTCAAGAGACCCAGTACTTC. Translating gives CASSLFGISQETQYF.

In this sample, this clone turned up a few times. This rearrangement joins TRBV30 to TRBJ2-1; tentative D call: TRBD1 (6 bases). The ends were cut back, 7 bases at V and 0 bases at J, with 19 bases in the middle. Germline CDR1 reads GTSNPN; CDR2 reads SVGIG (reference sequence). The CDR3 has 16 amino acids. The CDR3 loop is CAFGRGFASSYNEQFF. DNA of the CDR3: TGTGCCTTCGGCAGGGGATTCGCTAGCTCCTACAATGAGCAGTTCTTC.

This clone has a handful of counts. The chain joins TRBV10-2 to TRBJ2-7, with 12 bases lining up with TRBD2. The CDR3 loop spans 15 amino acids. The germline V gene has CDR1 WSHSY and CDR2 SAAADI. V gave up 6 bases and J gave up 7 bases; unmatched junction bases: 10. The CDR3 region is CASRLAGGHVGEQYF. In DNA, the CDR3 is TGCGCCAGCAGACTAGCGGGAGGCCACGTGGGGGAGCAGTACTTC.

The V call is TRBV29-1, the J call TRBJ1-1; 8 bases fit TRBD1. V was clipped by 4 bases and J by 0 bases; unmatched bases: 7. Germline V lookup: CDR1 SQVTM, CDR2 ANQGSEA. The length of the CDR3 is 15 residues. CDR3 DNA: TGCAGCGTTGTAGGTGCAGGGGGCATGAACACTGAAGCTTTCTTT. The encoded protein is CSVVGAGGMNTEAFF.

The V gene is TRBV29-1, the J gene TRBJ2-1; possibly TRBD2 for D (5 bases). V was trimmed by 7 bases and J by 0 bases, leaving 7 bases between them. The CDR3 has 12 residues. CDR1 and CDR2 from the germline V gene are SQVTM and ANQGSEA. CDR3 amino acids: CSGTYSYNEQFF. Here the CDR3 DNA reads TGCAGCGGGACTTACTCCTACAATGAGCAGTTCTTC.

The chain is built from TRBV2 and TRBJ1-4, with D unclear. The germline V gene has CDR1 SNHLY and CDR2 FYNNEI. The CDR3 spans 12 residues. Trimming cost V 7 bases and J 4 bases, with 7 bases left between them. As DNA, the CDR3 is TGTGCCAGCACCAGGCTTAATGAAAAACTGTTTTTT. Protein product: CASTRLNEKLFF.

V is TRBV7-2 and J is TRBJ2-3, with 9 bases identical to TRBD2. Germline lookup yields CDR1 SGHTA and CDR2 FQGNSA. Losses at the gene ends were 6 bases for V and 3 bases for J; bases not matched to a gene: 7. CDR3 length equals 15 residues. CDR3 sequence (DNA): TGTGCCAGCAGGGGGAGACTAGCGGAAACAGATACGCAGTATTTT. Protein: CASRGRLAETDTQYF.

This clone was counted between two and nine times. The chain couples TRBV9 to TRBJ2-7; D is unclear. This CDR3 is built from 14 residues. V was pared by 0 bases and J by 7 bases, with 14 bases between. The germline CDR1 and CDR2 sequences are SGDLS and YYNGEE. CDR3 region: CASSVDSTDGEQYF. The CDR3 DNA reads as TGTGCCAGCAGCGTAGATAGTACGGACGGGGAGCAGTACTTC.

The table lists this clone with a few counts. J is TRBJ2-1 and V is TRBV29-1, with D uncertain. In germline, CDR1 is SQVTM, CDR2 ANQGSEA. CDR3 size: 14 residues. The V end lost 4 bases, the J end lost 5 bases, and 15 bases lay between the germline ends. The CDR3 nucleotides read TGCAGCGTTGTTTCCGGGTTGAGACACAATGAGCAGTTCTTC. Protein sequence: CSVVSGLRHNEQFF.

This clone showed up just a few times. The DNA for the CDR3 is TGCAGCCTCGTCGATTTAGGGGACACTGAAGCTTTCTTT. Translating it yields CSLVDLGDTEAFF. The rearrangement uses TRBV29-1 and TRBJ1-1, with D possibly being TRBD1 (5 bases). The CDR3 sequence is 13 residues long. In germline, CDR1 is SQVTM, CDR2 ANQGSEA. V gave up 8 bases and J gave up 3 bases, with 16 bases separating them.

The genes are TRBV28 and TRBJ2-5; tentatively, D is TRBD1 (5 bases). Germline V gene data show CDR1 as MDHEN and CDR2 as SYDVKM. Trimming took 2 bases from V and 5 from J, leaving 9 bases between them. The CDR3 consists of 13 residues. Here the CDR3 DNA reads TGTGCCAGCAGTTTAGCAGGGTCCGAGACCCAGTACTTC. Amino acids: CASSLAGSETQYF.

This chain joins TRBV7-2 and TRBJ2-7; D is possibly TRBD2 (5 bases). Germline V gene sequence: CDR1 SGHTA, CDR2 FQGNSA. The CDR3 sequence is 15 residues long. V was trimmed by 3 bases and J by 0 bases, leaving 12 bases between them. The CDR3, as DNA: TGTGCCAGCAGCTTGCTAGCCATTAGCTCCTACGAGCAGTACTTC. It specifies CASSLLAISSYEQYF. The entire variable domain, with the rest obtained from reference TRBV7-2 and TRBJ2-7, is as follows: GAGVSQSPSNKVTEKGKDVELRCDPISGHTALYWYRQSLGQGLEFLIYFQGNSAPDKSGLPSDRFSAERTGGSVSTLTIQRTQQEDSAVYLCASSLLAISSYEQYFGPGTRLTVT.

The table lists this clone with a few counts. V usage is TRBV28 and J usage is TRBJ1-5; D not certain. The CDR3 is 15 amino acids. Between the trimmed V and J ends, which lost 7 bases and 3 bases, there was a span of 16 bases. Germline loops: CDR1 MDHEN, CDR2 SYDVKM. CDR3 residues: CASNSVAGDNQPQHF. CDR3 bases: TGTGCCAGCAACTCGGTGGCAGGCGACAATCAGCCCCAGCATTTT.

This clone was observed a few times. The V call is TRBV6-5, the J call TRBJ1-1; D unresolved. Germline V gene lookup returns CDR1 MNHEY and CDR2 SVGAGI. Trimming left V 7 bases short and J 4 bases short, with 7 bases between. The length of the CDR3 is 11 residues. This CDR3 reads CASKGVTEAFF. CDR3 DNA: TGTGCCAGCAAGGGCGTCACTGAAGCTTTCTTT.